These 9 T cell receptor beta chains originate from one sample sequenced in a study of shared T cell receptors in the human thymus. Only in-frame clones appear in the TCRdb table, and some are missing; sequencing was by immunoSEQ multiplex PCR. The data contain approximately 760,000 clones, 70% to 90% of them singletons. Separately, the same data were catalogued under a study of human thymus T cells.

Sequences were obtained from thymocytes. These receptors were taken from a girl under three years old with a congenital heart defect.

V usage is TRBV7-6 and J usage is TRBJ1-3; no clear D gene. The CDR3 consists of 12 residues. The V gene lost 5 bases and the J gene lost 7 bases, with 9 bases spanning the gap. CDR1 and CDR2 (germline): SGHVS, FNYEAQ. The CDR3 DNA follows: TGTGCCAGCAGCCCCTCGGGTAACACCATATATTTT. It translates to CASSPSGNTIYF. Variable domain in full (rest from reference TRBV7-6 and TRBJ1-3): GAGVSQSPRYKVTKRGQDVALRCDPISGHVSLYWYRQALGQGPEFLTYFNYEAQQDKSGLPNDRFSAERPEGSISTLTIQRTEQRDSAMYRCASSPSGNTIYFGEGSWLTVV.

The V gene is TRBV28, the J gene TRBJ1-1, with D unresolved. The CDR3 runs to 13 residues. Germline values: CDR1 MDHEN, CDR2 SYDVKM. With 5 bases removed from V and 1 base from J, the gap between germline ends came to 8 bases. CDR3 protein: CASSPQQNTEAFF. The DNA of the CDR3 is TGTGCCAGCAGTCCACAACAGAACACTGAAGCTTTCTTT.

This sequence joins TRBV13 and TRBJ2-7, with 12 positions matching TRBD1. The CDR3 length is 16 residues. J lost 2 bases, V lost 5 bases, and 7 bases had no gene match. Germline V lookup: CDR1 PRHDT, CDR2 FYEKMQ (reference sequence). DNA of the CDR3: TGTGCCAGCAGCATGTGGGACAGGGGGCGTCCCTACGAGCAGTACTTC. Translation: CASSMWDRGRPYEQYF.

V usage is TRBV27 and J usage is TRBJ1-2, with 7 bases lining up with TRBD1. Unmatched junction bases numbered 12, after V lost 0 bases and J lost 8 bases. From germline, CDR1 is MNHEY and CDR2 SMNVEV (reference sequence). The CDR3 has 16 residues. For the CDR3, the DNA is TGTGCCAGCAGTTTATCGGCGATGCGACAGGGAAGAGGCTACACCTTC. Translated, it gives CASSLSAMRQGRGYTF.

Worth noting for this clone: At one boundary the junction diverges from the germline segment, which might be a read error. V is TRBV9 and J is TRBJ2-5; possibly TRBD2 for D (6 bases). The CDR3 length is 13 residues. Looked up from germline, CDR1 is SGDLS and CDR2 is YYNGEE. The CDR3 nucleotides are TGTGCCGGCAGCGTGGAGGGCGGAGAGACCCAGTACTTC. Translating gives CAGSVEGGETQYF. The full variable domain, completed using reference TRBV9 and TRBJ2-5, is DSGVTQTPKHLITATGQRVTLRCSPRSGDLSVYWYQQSLDQGLQFLIQYYNGEERAKGNILERFSAQQFPDLHSELNLSSLELGDSALYFCAGSVEGGETQYFGPGTRLLVL.

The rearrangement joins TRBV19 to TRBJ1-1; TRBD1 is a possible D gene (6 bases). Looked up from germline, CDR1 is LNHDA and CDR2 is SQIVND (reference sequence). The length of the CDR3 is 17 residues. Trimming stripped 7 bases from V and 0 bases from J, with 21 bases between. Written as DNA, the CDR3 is TGTGCCAGTACCAAAATTGATGGACAGAGATTGAACACTGAAGCTTTCTTT. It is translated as CASTKIDGQRLNTEAFF.

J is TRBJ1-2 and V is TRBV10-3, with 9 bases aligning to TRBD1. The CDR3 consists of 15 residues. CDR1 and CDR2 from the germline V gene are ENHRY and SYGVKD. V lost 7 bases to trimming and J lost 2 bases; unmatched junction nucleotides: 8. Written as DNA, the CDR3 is TGTGCCATCATCGATCCCGGGACAGGGAACTATGGCTACACCTTC. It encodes CAIIDPGTGNYGYTF.

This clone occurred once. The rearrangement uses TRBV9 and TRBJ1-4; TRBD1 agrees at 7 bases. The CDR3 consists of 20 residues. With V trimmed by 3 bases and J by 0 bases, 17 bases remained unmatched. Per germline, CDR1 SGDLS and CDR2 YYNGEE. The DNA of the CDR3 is TGTGCCAGCAGCGCTAGACAGACCCACAGGGGACCTGCAACTAATGAAAAACTGTTTTTT. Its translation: CASSARQTHRGPATNEKLFF.

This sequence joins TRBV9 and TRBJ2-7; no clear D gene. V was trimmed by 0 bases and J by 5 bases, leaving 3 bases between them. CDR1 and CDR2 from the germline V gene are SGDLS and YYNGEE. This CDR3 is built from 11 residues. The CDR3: CASSVGDEQYF. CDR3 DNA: TGTGCCAGCAGCGTAGGAGACGAGCAGTACTTC.